The present T cell receptor beta chain was sequenced within a study of blood T cell repertoires in COVID-19. For the study at large: The origin of the acute and convalescent COVID-19 samples was the United States, Italy and Spain.

Sequenced by immunoSEQ multiplex PCR; TCRdb stores in-frame clones only, minus some. The sample consists of 300,000 to 400,000 clones, 70% to 90% of them appearing once. Recruits, aged roughly 18 to 90 years, lived in 20 to 30 US areas. Two negative PCRs, clearance, or symptom resolution were required of recovered Cohort 3 donors. The germline V gene encodes CDR1 LGHNA and CDR2 YSLEER. The CDR3 totals 15 residues. V lost 0 bases, J lost 4 bases, and 5 bases stayed unmatched. The chain is built from TRBV4-3 and TRBJ2-7; 8 bases align to TRBD2. The sequenced sample was PBMCs or T cells enriched from blood (not recorded which). The TCR originated in a woman between 18 and 30 years old who had recovered from COVID-19. The CDR3 here is CASSQEPGGDYEQYF. The DNA of the CDR3 is TGCGCCAGCAGCCAAGAACCCGGGGGGGATTACGAGCAGTACTTC.